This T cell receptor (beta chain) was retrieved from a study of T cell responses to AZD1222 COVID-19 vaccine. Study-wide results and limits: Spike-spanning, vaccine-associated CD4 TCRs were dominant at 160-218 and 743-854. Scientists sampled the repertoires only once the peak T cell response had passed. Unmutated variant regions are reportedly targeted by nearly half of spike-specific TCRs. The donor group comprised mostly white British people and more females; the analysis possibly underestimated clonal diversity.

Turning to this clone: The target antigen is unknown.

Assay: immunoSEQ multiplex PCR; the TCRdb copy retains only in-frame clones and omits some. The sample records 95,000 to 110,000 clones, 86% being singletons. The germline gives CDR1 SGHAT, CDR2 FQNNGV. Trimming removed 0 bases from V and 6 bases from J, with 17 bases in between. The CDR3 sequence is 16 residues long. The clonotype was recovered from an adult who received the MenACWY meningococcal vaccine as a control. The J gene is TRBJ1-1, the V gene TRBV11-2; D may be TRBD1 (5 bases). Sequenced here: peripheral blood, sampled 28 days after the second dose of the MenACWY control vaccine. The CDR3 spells CASSLDALTGGAEAFF. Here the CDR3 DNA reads TGTGCCAGCAGCTTAGATGCCTTAACAGGAGGTGCTGAAGCTTTCTTT.